What follows are 17 T cell receptor beta chains derived from one specimen sequenced in a study of T cell repertoires in cytomegalovirus infection. Via MiXCR, TCRdb re-called the reads, giving one row per CDR3 protein. The repertoire consists of under 95,000 distinct CDR3 sequences, with 4% occurring once and the leading ten covering 20% to 25%. Source material: PBMCs. Source of these receptors: a human donor in good health (CMV status not recorded). Some clones in this sample may be carry-over from other donors' samples.

At least ten counts were recorded for this clonotype. The V and J genes are TRBV11-2 and TRBJ1-6; no clear D gene. The V end lost 4 bases, the J end lost 4 bases, and 11 bases lay between the germline ends. CDR3 size: 15 residues. Germline V gene sequence: CDR1 SGHAT, CDR2 FQNNGV. The CDR3 region has the DNA TGTGCCAGCAGCTCTAGACAAAATTATAATTCACCCCTCCACTTT. Protein product: CASSSRQNYNSPLHF.

This clonotype was recorded many times. J is TRBJ1-2 and V is TRBV7-2, with a weak D call TRBD1 (6 bases). Per the germline V gene, CDR1 is SGHTA and CDR2 is FQGNSA. The CDR3 totals 16 residues. The V end was cut by 3 bases, the J end by 2 bases, with 16 bases between. CDR3 region: CASSFGGGQSNYGYTF. DNA of the CDR3: TGTGCCAGCAGCTTCGGAGGGGGGCAGTCCAACTATGGCTACACCTTC.

The chain employs TRBV12-3 or TRBV12-4 and TRBJ2-1; a possible D gene is TRBD1 (6 bases). This CDR3 is 13 amino acids long. Between the trimmed V and J ends, which lost 6 bases and 1 base, there was a span of 7 bases. CDR3 sequence: CASSRGSYNEQFF. CDR3 sequence (DNA): TGTGCCAGCAGCAGGGGTTCCTACAATGAGCAGTTCTTC.

This clonotype was detected many times. This CDR3 reads CASSSRTGLGSGNTIYF. The CDR3 nucleotides are TGTGCCAGCAGCTCCCGGACGGGCCTCGGATCTGGAAACACCATATATTTT. This chain uses TRBV7-2 with TRBJ1-3; D is undetermined. Germline assignment: CDR1 SGHTA and CDR2 FQGNSA. The CDR3 is made up of 17 amino acids. Trimming pared 4 bases from V and 1 base from J, leaving 17 bases between.

There are a few counts of this clonotype. This chain uses TRBV7-2 with TRBJ2-1; TRBD1 matches at 8 bases. The trim removed 1 base at V and 8 bases at J, leaving 10 bases unmatched. The CDR3 consists of 16 residues. Per the germline V gene, CDR1 is SGHTA and CDR2 is FQGNSA. The CDR3 here is CASSLGPMAGGYEQFF. The CDR3 bases are TGTGCCAGCAGCTTAGGACCCATGGCAGGGGGCTATGAGCAGTTCTTC.

This clonotype occurred many times. The V call is TRBV7-2, the J call TRBJ2-4; D is uncertain. Germline V gives CDR1 SGHTA, CDR2 FQGNSA. Trimming removed 5 bases at V and 10 bases at J, with 15 bases between. The length of the CDR3 is 13 residues. The CDR3 sequence is CASSPGRALIQYF. As DNA, the CDR3 is TGTGCCAGCAGCCCCGGTAGGGCCCTAATTCAGTACTTC. The full variable domain, in which reference TRBV7-2 and TRBJ2-4 provide the parts outside the CDR3, is GAGVSQSPSNKVTEKGKDVELRCDPISGHTALYWYRQSLGQGLEFLIYFQGNSAPDKSGLPSDRFSAERTGGSVSTLTIQRTQQEDSAVYLCASSPGRALIQYFGAGTRLSVL.

This clonotype was counted at least ten times. This rearrangement joins TRBV7-2 to TRBJ2-7; 7 positions agree with TRBD2. The germline V gene has CDR1 SGHTA and CDR2 FQGNSA. The V and J ends lost 5 bases and 2 bases, in that order; junction bases with no gene match: 9. The CDR3 totals 15 residues. This CDR3 reads CASSPRQRGPYEQYF. The CDR3 DNA is TGTGCCAGCAGCCCTCGCCAGCGGGGCCCCTACGAGCAGTACTTC.

This clonotype was seen many times. This sequence joins TRBV20-1 and TRBJ1-1; D remains unclear. The germline V gene has CDR1 DFQATT and CDR2 SNEGSKA (reference sequence). The length of the CDR3 is 12 residues. V was shortened by 1 base and J by 2 bases, with 5 bases between the two germline ends. The CDR3 region has the DNA TGCAGTGCTAGAGTCAGCAACACTGAAGCTTTCTTT. As protein: CSARVSNTEAFF.

This clonotype was seen repeatedly, ten times or more. The chain has TRBV12-3 or TRBV12-4 and TRBJ2-2; D gene unclear. The V and J ends lost 3 bases and 4 bases respectively, with 6 bases between them. CDR3 length equals 13 residues. CDR3 DNA: TGTGCCAGCAGTTTCAAGGCCACCGGGGAGCTGTTTTTT. As protein: CASSFKATGELFF.

This clonotype showed up many times. The DNA for the CDR3 is TGTGCCAGCGGGGTGGGTCGACAGGGGGAGCTGGCAAAACTGTTTTTT. This codes for CASGVGRQGELAKLFF. The V and J genes are TRBV2 and TRBJ1-4, with 9 positions matching TRBD1. The V gene end was trimmed by 8 bases and the J gene end by 10 bases; junction bases not matched to a gene: 17. Germline CDR1 and CDR2: SNHLY and FYNNEI. The CDR3 consists of 16 residues.

This clonotype has ten or more counts. The V call is TRBV6-5, the J call TRBJ2-7; TRBD1 matches 7 bases. The V gene end was trimmed by 5 bases and the J gene end by 2 bases; junction bases not matched to a gene: 3. The germline V gene encodes CDR1 MNHEY and CDR2 SVGAGI. This CDR3 is built from 13 residues. The CDR3 here is CASSTGTAYEQYF. The CDR3 DNA reads as TGTGCCAGCAGTACCGGGACAGCCTACGAGCAGTACTTC.

This clonotype was counted at least ten times. J is TRBJ1-1 and V is TRBV28; 11 bases are a match to TRBD1. The CDR3 covers 17 residues. Germline V gene lookup returns CDR1 MDHEN and CDR2 SYDVKM. V was pared by 8 bases and J by 3 bases, with 14 bases of the junction left unmatched. CDR3 coding DNA: TGTGCCAGCCCCTCCCGGGGGGACAGGGGGTACGACACTGAAGCTTTCTTT. This gives the protein CASPSRGDRGYDTEAFF.

This clonotype has at least ten counts. This chain uses TRBV6-5 with TRBJ1-5; D gene ambiguous. CDR1 and CDR2 (germline): MNHEY, SVGAGI. The CDR3 length is 11 residues. V lost 3 bases and J lost 11, with 8 bases in between. CDR3 protein: CASSYGGTQHF. The CDR3 nucleotides read TGTGCCAGCAGTTATGGCGGGACCCAGCATTTT.

This clonotype was detected ten times or more. The V and J genes are TRBV4-1 and TRBJ2-2; D may correspond to TRBD1 or TRBD2 (5 bases each). The ends were cut back, 1 base at V and 7 bases at J, with 13 bases in the middle. The CDR3 totals 15 residues. Germline V gives CDR1 MGHRA, CDR2 YSYEKL. CDR3 sequence reads: CASSQGPGRVGELFF. CDR3 sequence (DNA): TGCGCCAGCAGCCAAGGCCCAGGGCGGGTCGGGGAGCTGTTTTTT.

This clonotype was seen ten or more times. This chain joins TRBV28 and TRBJ1-5, with D tentatively TRBD1 (5 bases). The CDR3 is 15 residues long. CDR1 is MDHEN, CDR2 SYDVKM, per germline. V lost 1 base to trimming and J lost 6 bases, with 13 bases between them. For the CDR3, the DNA is TGTGCCAGCAGTTTATTGGTCCCAGGGACTCAGCCCCAGCATTTT. The encoded protein is CASSLLVPGTQPQHF.

V usage is TRBV28 and J usage is TRBJ2-1; D might be TRBD1 (9 bases). Germline V CDR1 and CDR2: MDHEN, SYDVKM. The CDR3 consists of 18 residues. The V gene lost 2 bases and the J gene lost 9 bases, with 26 bases spanning the gap. The CDR3 DNA sequence: TGTGCCAGCAGTTTAATTTCGGGACAGGGAAGCGGGAGTGTTGAGCAGTTCTTC. It is translated as CASSLISGQGSGSVEQFF.

This clonotype was seen a handful of times. The rearrangement uses TRBV7-8 and TRBJ1-4; 7 positions agree with TRBD1. The V and J ends lost 2 bases and 4 bases, in that order; junction bases with no gene match: 7. Germline V gene data show CDR1 as SGHVS and CDR2 as FQNEAQ. This CDR3 has 16 residues. The CDR3 DNA follows: TGTGCCAGCAGCTTAAGGGGGCGGGCTAGTAATGAAAAACTGTTTTTT. Translated, it gives CASSLRGRASNEKLFF.